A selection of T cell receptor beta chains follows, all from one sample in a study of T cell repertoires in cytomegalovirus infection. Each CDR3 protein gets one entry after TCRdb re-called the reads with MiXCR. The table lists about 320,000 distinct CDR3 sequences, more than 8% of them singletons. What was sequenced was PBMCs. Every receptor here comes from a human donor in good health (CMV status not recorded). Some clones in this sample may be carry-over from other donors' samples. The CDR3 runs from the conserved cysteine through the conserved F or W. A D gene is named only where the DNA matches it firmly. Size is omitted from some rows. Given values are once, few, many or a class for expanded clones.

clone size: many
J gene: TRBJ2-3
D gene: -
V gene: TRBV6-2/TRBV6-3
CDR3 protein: CASSFEDLSTDTQYF
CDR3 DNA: TGTGCCAGCAGCTTCGAGGACCTTAGCACAGATACGCAGTATTTT

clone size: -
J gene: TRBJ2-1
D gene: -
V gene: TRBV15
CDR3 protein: CATSRDPSEQFF
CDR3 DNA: TGTGCCACCAGCAGAGACCCATCCGAGCAGTTCTTC

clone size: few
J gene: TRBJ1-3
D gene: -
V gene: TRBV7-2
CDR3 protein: CASSPGRGHSGNTIYF
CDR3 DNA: TGTGCCAGCAGCCCAGGACGGGGCCACTCTGGAAACACCATATATTTT

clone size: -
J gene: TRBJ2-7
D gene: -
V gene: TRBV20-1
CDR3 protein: CSAHGTGPVEQYF
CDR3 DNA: TGCAGTGCTCACGGGACGGGTCCGGTCGAGCAGTACTTC

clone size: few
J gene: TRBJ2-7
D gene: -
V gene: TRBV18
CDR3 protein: CASSPRGRTYEQYF
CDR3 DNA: TGTGCCAGCTCCCCACGAGGACGGACCTACGAGCAGTACTTC

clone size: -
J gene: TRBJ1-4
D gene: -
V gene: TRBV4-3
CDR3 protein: CASSPASGNPNEKLFF
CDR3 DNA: TGCGCCAGCAGCCCCGCAAGCGGGAACCCTAATGAAAAACTGTTTTTT

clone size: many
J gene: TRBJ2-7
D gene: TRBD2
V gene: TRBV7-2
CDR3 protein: CASSSGRGGTYEQYF
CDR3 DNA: TGTGCCAGCAGCTCGGGCCGCGGGGGGACCTACGAGCAGTACTTC

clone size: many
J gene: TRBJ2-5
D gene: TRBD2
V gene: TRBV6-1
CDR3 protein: CASSTSRLAGQETQYF
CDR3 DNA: TGTGCCAGCAGTACATCAAGACTAGCGGGGCAAGAGACCCAGTACTTC

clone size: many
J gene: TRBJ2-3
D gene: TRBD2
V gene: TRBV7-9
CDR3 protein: CALEAGGPQLPDTQYF
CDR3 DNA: TGTGCCTTAGAGGCGGGGGGCCCTCAATTGCCAGATACGCAGTATTTT

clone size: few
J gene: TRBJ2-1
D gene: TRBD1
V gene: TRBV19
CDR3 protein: CASSRGTGGYNEQFF
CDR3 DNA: TGTGCCAGTAGCCGTGGGACAGGGGGCTACAATGAGCAGTTCTTC

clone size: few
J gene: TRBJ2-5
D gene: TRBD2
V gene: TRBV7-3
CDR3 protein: CASSSGAGETQYF
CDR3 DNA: TGTGCCAGCAGCTCAGGAGCGGGGGAGACCCAGTACTTC